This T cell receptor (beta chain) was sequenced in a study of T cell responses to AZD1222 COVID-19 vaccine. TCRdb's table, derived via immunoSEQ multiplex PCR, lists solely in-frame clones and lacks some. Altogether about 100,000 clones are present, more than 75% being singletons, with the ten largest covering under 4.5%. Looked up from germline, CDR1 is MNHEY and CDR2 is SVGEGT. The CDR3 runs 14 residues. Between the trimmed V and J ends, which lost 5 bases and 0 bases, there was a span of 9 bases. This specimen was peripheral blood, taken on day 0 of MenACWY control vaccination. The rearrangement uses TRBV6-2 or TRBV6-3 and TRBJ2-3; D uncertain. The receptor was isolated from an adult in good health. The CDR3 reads CASSPGPSTDTQYF. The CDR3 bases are TGTGCCAGCAGTCCAGGACCTAGCACAGATACGCAGTATTTT.